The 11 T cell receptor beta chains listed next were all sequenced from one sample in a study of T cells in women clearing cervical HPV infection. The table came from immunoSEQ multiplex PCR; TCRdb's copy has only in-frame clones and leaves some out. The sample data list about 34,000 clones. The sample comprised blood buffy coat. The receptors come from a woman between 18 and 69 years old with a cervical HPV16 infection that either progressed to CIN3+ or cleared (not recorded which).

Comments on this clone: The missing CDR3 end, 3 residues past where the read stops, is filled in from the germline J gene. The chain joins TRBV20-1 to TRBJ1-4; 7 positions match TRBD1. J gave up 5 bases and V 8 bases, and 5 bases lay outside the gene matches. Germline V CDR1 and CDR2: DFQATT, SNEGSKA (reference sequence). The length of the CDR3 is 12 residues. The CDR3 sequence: CSLSTGNEKLFF. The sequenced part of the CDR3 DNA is TGCAGTCTCTCGACAGGGAATGAAAAA.

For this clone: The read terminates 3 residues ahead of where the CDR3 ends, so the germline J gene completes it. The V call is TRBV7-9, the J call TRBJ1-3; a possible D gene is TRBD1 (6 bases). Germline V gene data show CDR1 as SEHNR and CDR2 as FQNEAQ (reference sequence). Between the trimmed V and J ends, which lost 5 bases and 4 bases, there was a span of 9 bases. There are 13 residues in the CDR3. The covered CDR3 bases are TGTGCCAGCAGCCCCGGACAGGGAAACACC. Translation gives CASSPGQGNT. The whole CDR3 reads CASSPGQGNTIYF.

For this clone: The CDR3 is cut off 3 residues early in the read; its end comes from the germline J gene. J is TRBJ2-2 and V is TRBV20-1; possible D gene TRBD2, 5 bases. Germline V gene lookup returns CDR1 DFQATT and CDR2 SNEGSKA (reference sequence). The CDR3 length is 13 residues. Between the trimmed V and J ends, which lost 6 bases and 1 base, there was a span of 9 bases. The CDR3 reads CSANSVNTGELFF. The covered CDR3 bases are TGCAGTGCAAATAGCGTGAACACCGGGGAG.

The DNA read from the CDR3 is TGTGCCAGCAGCCGAAGACTAGCGGGAGAGGGGACAGATACG. Translated, it gives CASSRRLAGEGTDT. The CDR3 in its entirety is CASSRRLAGEGTDTQYF. The rearrangement links TRBV7-7 to TRBJ2-3, with 12 nucleotides matching TRBD2. The read ends 3 residues early relative to the CDR3; the germline J gene fills the gap. CDR3 length: 17 residues. The J segment lost 3 bases and the V segment lost 5 bases, leaving 9 bases of the junction unmatched. The germline CDR1 and CDR2 sequences are SSHAT and FNYEAQ (reference sequence). The whole variable domain, remainder taken from reference TRBV7-7 and TRBJ2-3, is GAGVSQSPRYKVTKRGQDVTLRCDPISSHATLYWYQQALGQGPEFLTYFNYEAQPDKSGLPSDRFSAERPEGSISTLTIQRTEQRDSAMYRCASSRRLAGEGTDTQYFGPGTRLTVL.

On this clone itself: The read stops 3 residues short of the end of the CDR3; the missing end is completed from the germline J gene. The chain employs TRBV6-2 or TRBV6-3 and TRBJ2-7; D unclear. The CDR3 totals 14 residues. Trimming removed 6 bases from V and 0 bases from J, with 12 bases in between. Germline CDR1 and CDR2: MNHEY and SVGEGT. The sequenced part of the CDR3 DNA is TGTGCCAGCAGAGGCCAGGCCCCCTCCTACGAG. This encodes CASRGQAPSYE. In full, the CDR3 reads CASRGQAPSYEQYF.

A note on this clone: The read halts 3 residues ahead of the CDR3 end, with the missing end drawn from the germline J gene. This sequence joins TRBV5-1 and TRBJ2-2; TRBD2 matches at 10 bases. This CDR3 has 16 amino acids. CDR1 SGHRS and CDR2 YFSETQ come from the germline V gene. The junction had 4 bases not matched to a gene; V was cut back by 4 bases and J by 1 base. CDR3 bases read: TGCGCCAGCAGCACCTCTAGCGGGAGGAACACCGGGGAG. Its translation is CASSTSSGRNTGE. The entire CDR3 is CASSTSSGRNTGELFF.

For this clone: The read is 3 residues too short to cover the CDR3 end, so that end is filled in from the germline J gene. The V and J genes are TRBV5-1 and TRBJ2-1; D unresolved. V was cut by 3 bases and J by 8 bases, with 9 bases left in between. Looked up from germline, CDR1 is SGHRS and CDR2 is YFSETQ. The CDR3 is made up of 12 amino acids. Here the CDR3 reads CASSWHPYEQFF. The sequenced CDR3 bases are TGCGCCAGCAGCTGGCACCCCTATGAG.

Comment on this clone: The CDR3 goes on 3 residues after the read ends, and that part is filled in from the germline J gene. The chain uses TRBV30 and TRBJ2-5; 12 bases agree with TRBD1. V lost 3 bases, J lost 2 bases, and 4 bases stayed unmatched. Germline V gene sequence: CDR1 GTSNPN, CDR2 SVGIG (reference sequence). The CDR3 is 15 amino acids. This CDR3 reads CAWSGTGGRQETQYF. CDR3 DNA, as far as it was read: TGTGCCTGGAGCGGGACAGGGGGCCGACAAGAGACC.

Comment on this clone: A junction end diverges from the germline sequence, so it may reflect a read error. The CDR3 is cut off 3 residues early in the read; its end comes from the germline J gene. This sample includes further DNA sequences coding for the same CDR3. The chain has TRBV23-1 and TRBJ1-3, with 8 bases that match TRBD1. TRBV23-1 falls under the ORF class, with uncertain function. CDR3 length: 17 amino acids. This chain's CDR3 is CASSQSDRGESGNTIYF. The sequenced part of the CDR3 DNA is TGCGCCAGCAGTCAATCCGACAGGGGCGAATCTGGAAACACG.

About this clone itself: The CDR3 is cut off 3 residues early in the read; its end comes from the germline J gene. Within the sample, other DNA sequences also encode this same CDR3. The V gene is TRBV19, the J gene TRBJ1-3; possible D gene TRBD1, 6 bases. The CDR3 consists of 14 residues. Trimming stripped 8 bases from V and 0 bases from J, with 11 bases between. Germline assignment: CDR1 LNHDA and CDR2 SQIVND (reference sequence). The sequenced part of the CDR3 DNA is TGTGCCAGTGATACAGGGAGCTCTGGAAACACC. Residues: CASDTGSSGNT. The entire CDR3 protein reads CASDTGSSGNTIYF.

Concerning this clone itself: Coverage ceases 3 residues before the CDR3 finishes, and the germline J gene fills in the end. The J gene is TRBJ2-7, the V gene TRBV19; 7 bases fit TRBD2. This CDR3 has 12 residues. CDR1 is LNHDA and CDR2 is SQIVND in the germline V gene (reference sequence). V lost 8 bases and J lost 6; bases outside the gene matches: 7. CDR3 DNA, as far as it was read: TGTGCCAGTGACACGGCTAGCGGCGAG. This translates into CASDTASGE. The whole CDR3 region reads CASDTASGEQYF.